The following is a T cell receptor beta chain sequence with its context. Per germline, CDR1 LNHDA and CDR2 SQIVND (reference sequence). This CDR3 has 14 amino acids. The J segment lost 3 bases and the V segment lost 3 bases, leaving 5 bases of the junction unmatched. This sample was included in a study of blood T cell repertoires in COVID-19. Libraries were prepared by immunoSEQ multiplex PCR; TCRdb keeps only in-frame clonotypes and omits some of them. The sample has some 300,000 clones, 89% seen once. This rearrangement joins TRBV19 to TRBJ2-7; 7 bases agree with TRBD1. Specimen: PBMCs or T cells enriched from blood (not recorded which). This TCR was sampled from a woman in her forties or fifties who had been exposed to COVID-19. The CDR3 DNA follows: TGTGCCAGTAGTATCGCCGGGACAGACTACGAGCAGTACTTC. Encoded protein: CASSIAGTDYEQYF.